This paragraph covers one T cell receptor beta chain sequence. Its antigen is not known. This sample was included in a study of shared clonotypes between healthy human individuals. An assay was performed, and its level was deep. Sorted-subset replicate PCR reactions contained 200 ng DNA, corresponding to roughly 29,000 T cell genomes. Measured with immunoSEQ multiplex PCR; TCRdb has only the in-frame clones, and not every one. This table has 2 million to 2.5 million clones, 93% appearing once. Findings and limits, study-wide: Sampling used blood alone; tissue repertoires probably differ.

Terminally differentiated effector memory CD45RA+ cells were excluded by CCR7 positive selection of CD45RO-negative cells. Germline V CDR1 and CDR2: MDHEN, SYDVKM. This CDR3 is built from 15 residues. With 3 bases clipped from V and 5 bases from J, the junction kept 7 bases outside the gene matches. This chain connects TRBV28 to TRBJ2-1; 7 bases map to TRBD1. The sequencing sample was made of naive CD8+ T cells from PBMCs. This sequence was found in a man between 18 and 35 years old in good health. Some clones in this sample may be carry-over from other donors' samples. This CDR3 is CASSLGTAGDNEQFF. For the CDR3, the DNA is TGTGCCAGCAGTTTGGGGACAGCCGGAGACAATGAGCAGTTCTTC.